A single sample gave rise to the 19 T cell receptor beta chains below, sequenced in a study of identical twins. TCRdb itself ran the 5' RACE reads through MiXCR, one entry per CDR3 protein. The profile covers roughly 690,000 distinct CDR3 sequences, with about 20% appearing a single time and roughly 4.3% taken by the ten largest. The data were also submitted as part of a second study, on T cells expressing NK-cell markers.

The sample comprised PBMCs. These receptors were obtained from a woman aged 18 to 35 in good health.

CDR3 sequence: CASSLGWSEQYF. CDR3 nucleotide sequence: TGTGCCAGCAGCTTAGGATGGAGCGAGCAGTACTTC. The chain joins TRBV7-9 to TRBJ2-7; D is ambiguous. Trimming left V 1 base short and J 6 bases short, with 7 bases between. CDR1 and CDR2 from the germline V gene are SEHNR and FQNEAQ (reference sequence). CDR3 length: 12 amino acids.

This clonotype was detected a few times. The chain combines TRBV6-1 with TRBJ2-3, with 9 bases aligning to TRBD2. The ends lost 7 bases at V and 3 bases at J; junction bases unmatched: 5. The CDR3 has 14 amino acids. The germline gives CDR1 MNHNS, CDR2 SASEGT. CDR3 in DNA: TGTGCCAGCACTAGCGGGGTCGGTACAGATACGCAGTATTTT. It specifies CASTSGVGTDTQYF.

This clonotype was seen a handful of times. The rearrangement joins TRBV10-1 to TRBJ2-3; 7 positions agree with TRBD1. This CDR3 is built from 13 residues. The germline V gene encodes CDR1 WNHNN and CDR2 SYGVQD (reference sequence). Germline trimming cut 4 bases from V and 5 bases from J; bases unmatched to any gene: 3. As DNA, the CDR3 is TGCGCCAGCAGTGTTACAGGGGAAGATACGCAGTATTTT. Translated, it gives CASSVTGEDTQYF.

Only a few counts were recorded for this clonotype. This chain joins TRBV10-3 and TRBJ2-1, with D unresolved. In germline, CDR1 is ENHRY, CDR2 SYGVKD. The ends were cut back, 7 bases at V and 4 bases at J, with 11 bases in the middle. The CDR3 spans 13 residues. CDR3 DNA sequence: TGTGCCATCACTGGGGTTGAATACAATGAGCAGTTCTTC. Translating gives CAITGVEYNEQFF.

This clonotype was seen many times. V gene TRBV7-2 combines with J gene TRBJ2-2; D is uncertain. The length of the CDR3 is 11 residues. The V end was cut by 5 bases, the J end by 9 bases, with 7 bases between. CDR1 is SGHTA and CDR2 is FQGNSA in the germline V gene. The DNA for the CDR3 is TGTGCCAGCAGCCTACAGAGGGAGCTGTTTTTT. This sequence encodes CASSLQRELFF.

The chain couples TRBV6-2 or TRBV6-3 to TRBJ2-3, with 9 nucleotides matching TRBD2. Germline trimming cut 7 bases from V and 3 bases from J; bases unmatched to any gene: 5. Per germline, CDR1 MNHEY and CDR2 SVGEGT. The CDR3 has 14 amino acids. DNA for the CDR3: TGTGCCAGCATAGGGACTAGCAGAACAGATACGCAGTATTTT. Protein: CASIGTSRTDTQYF.

This chain uses TRBV19 with TRBJ2-1, with a possible D match to TRBD1 (5 bases). Germline CDR1 LNHDA, CDR2 SQIVND (reference sequence). V was cut by 10 bases and J by 2 bases, with 9 bases left in between. This CDR3 spans 12 amino acids. The CDR3 spells CATQGTYNEQFF. The CDR3 nucleotides are TGTGCCACTCAGGGCACCTACAATGAGCAGTTCTTC.

This chain joins TRBV7-2 and TRBJ2-1; TRBD2 agrees at 9 bases. The CDR3 has 14 amino acids. The V gene's germline CDR1 is SGHTA and CDR2 FQGNSA. The J segment lost 7 bases and the V segment lost 4 bases, leaving 5 bases of the junction unmatched. In nucleotides, the CDR3 is TGTGCCAGCAGCTGGGCGGGAGGGAAGAATGAGCAGTTCTTC. Residues: CASSWAGGKNEQFF.

CDR3 in amino acids: CSARDPTPATHEQYF. The CDR3, as DNA: TGCAGTGCTAGAGATCCCACGCCGGCGACTCACGAGCAGTACTTC. The chain recombines TRBV20-1 with TRBJ2-7; no reliable D call. From germline, CDR1 is DFQATT and CDR2 SNEGSKA (reference sequence). V lost 0 bases and J lost 5, with 17 bases in between. The CDR3 length is 15 residues.

This clonotype has just a few counts. This sequence joins TRBV12-3 or TRBV12-4 and TRBJ2-2, with a weak D call TRBD2 (5 bases). V lost 3 bases and J lost 4, with 15 bases in between. This CDR3 is 16 amino acids long. Written as DNA, the CDR3 is TGTGCCAGCAGTTTCCGGTACCCTGGAGGCACCGGGGAGCTGTTTTTT. Encoded protein: CASSFRYPGGTGELFF.

The V gene is TRBV20-1, the J gene TRBJ1-2, with a possible D match to TRBD1 (5 bases). Between the trimmed V and J ends, which lost 0 bases and 6 bases, there was a span of 17 bases. From germline, CDR1 is DFQATT and CDR2 SNEGSKA (reference sequence). The CDR3 runs 15 residues. The CDR3 coding sequence is TGCAGTGCTAGAGAGAGGGGACTTCTTTCAGATGGCTACACCTTC. Encoded protein: CSARERGLLSDGYTF.

The V gene is TRBV20-1, the J gene TRBJ2-4; 7 positions match TRBD1. V shed 8 bases, J shed 5 bases, and the junction held 3 bases outside the gene matches. This CDR3 region has 11 residues. From germline, CDR1 is DFQATT and CDR2 SNEGSKA (reference sequence). CDR3 sequence (DNA): TGCAGTAGCGGACAGGAAAACATTCAGTACTTC. Translating gives CSSGQENIQYF.

The rearrangement uses TRBV5-1 and TRBJ2-1; 14 positions agree with TRBD2. The V gene end was trimmed by 2 bases and the J gene end by 2 bases; junction bases not matched to a gene: 6. This CDR3 is 18 amino acids long. Germline loops: CDR1 SGHRS, CDR2 YFSETQ. The CDR3 coding sequence is TGCGCCAGCAGCTTAGAGGGACTAGCGGGAGAAACCTACAATGAGCAGTTCTTC. Translating it yields CASSLEGLAGETYNEQFF.

The V gene is TRBV6-4, the J gene TRBJ2-3; no reliable D call. The CDR3 totals 14 residues. V shed 3 bases and J shed 7 bases, with 14 bases lying between them. The germline V gene has CDR1 MRHNA and CDR2 SNTAGT. The CDR3 DNA reads as TGTGCCAGCAGTGAGTCCACTATTCACAATACGCAGTATTTT. This encodes CASSESTIHNTQYF.

The V and J genes are TRBV10-3 and TRBJ2-7; D is unclear. The germline V gene has CDR1 ENHRY and CDR2 SYGVKD. The V end was cut by 11 bases, the J end by 6 bases, with 20 bases between. This CDR3 contains 13 residues. The CDR3 region is CAARASEMSEQYF. The DNA for the CDR3 is TGTGCCGCCAGAGCGTCAGAGATGTCCGAGCAGTACTTC.

The V call is TRBV5-1, the J call TRBJ2-1, with no clear D. Germline V lookup: CDR1 SGHRS, CDR2 YFSETQ. V dropped 5 bases and J dropped 6 bases, with 15 bases sitting between them. This CDR3 is 14 amino acids long. DNA of the CDR3: TGCGCCAGCAGATTACTGGAGCCCGCCAATGAGCAGTTCTTC. Residues: CASRLLEPANEQFF.

This clonotype was counted ten times or more. V gene TRBV11-2 combines with J gene TRBJ2-5; 9 nucleotides line up with TRBD2. This CDR3 comprises 19 residues. Trimming cost V 0 bases and J 2 bases; bases outside gene matches: 13. Germline CDR1 and CDR2: SGHAT and FQNNGV. CDR3 sequence (DNA): TGTGCCAGCAGCTTAGAAGGGGGACTAGCCCCTACCCTTCAAGAGACCCAGTACTTC. Translated: CASSLEGGLAPTLQETQYF.

V gene TRBV7-8 combines with J gene TRBJ2-1; D is uncertain. The CDR3 contains 14 residues. With 0 bases removed from V and 10 bases from J, the gap between germline ends came to 13 bases. The V gene's germline CDR1 is SGHVS and CDR2 FQNEAQ. The CDR3 nucleotides are TGTGCCAGCAGCTTAGCGTCGAGTTCGGGCGAGCAGTTCTTC. This sequence encodes CASSLASSSGEQFF.

The CDR3 nucleotides read TGCGCCAGCAGCCCCGACATGGGAGCATACAATGAGCAGTTCTTC. The encoded protein is CASSPDMGAYNEQFF. The rearrangement links TRBV4-3 to TRBJ2-1; D possibly corresponds to TRBD2 (5 bases). This CDR3 has 15 residues. CDR1 is LGHNA and CDR2 is YSLEER in the germline V gene. V was shortened by 4 bases and J by 4 bases, with 14 bases between the two germline ends.